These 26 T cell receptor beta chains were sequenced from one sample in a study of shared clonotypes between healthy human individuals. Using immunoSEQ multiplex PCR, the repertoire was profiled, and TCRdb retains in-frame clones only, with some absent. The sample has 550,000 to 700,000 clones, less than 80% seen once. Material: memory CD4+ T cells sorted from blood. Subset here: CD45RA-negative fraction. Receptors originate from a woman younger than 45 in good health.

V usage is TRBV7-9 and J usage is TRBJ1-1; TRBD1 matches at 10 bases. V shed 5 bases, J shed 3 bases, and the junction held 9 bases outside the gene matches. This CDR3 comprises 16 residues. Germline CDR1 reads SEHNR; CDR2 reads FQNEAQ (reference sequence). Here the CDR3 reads CASSIGTGVSHTEAFF. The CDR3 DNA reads TGTGCCAGCAGCATCGGGACAGGGGTTTCACACACTGAAGCTTTCTTT.

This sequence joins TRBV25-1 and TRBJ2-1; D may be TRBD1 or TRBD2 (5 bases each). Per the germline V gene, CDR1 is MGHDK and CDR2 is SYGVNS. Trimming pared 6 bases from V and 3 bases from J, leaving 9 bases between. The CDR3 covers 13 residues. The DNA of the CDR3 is TGTGCCAGCAGGGGGGTCCTCTACAATGAGCAGTTCTTC. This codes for CASRGVLYNEQFF.

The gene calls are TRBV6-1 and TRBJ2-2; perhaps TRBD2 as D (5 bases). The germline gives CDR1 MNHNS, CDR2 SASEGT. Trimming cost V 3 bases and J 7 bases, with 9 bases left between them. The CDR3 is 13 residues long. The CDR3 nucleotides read TGTGCCAGCAGTGACTCGGGGTACGGGGAGCTGTTTTTT. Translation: CASSDSGYGELFF.

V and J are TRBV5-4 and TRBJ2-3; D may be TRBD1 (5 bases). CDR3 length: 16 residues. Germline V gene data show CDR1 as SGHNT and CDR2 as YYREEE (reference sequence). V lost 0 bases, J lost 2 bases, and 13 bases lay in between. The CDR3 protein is CASSLGGRQTTDTQYF. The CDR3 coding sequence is TGTGCCAGCAGCTTGGGGGGCCGGCAAACCACAGATACGCAGTATTTT.

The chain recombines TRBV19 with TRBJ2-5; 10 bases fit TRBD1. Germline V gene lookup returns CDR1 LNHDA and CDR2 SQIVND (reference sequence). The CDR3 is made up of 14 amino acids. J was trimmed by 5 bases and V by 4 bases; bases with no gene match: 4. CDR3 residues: CASSTGQGGETQYF. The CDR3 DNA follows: TGTGCCAGTAGTACCGGACAGGGGGGGGAGACCCAGTACTTC.

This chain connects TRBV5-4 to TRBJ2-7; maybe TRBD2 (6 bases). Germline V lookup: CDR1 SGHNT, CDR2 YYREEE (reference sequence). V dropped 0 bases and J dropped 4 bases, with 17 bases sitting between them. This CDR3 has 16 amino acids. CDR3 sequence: CASSLGTSAGLYEQYF. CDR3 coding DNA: TGTGCCAGCAGCTTGGGTACCTCTGCAGGACTATACGAGCAGTACTTC.

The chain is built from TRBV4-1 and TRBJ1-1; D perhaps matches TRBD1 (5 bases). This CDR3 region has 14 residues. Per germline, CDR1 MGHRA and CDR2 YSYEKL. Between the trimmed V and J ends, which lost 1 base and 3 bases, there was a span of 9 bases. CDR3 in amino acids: CASSQGRGYTEAFF. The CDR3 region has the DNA TGCGCCAGCAGCCAAGGGCGGGGGTACACTGAAGCTTTCTTT.

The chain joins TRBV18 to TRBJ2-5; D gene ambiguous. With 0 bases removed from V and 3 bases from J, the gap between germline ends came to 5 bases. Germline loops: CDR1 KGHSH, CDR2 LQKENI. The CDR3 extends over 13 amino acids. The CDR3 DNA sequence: TGTGCCAGCTCACCACCTTCAGAAGAGACCCAGTACTTC. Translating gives CASSPPSEETQYF.

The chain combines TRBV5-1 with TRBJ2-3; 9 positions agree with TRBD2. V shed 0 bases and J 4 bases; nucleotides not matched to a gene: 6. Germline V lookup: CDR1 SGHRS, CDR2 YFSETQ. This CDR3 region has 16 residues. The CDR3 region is CASSLARASGADTQYF. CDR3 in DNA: TGCGCCAGCAGCTTGGCCAGGGCTAGCGGGGCAGATACGCAGTATTTT. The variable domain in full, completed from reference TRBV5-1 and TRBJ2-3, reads KAGVTQTPRYLIKTRGQQVTLSCSPISGHRSVSWYQQTPGQGLQFLFEYFSETQRNKGNFPGRFSGRQFSNSRSEMNVSTLELGDSALYLCASSLARASGADTQYFGPGTRLTVL.

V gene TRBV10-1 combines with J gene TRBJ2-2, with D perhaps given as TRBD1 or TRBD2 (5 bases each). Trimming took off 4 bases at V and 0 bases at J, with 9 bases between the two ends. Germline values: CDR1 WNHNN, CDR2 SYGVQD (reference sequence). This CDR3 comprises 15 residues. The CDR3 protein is CASSASGPNTGELFF. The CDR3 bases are TGCGCCAGCAGTGCCTCGGGGCCGAACACCGGGGAGCTGTTTTTT.

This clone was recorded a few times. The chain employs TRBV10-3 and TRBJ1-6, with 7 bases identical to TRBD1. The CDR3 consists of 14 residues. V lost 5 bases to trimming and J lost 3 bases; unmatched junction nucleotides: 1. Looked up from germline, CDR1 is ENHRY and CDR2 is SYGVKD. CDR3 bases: TGTGCCATCAGTCGGGACAGCTATAATTCACCCCTCCACTTT. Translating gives CAISRDSYNSPLHF.

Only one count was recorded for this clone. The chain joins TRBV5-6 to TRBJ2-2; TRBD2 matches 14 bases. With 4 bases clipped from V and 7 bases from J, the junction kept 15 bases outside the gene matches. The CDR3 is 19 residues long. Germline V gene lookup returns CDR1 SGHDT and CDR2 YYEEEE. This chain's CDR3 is CASSPLPGLAGEGSGELFF. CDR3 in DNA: TGTGCCAGCAGCCCCTTACCGGGACTAGCGGGAGAGGGGAGCGGGGAGCTGTTTTTT.

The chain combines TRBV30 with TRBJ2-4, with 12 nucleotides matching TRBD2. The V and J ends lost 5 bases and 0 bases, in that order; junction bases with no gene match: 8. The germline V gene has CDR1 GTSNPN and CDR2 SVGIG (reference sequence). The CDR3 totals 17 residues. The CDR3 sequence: CAWGRLAGVKAKNIQYF. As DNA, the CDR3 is TGTGCCTGGGGGAGACTAGCGGGAGTCAAAGCCAAAAACATTCAGTACTTC.

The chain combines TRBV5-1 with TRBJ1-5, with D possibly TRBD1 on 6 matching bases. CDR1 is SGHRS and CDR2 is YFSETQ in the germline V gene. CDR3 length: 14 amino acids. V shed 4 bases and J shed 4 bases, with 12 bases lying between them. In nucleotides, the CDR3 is TGCGCCAGCAGCGTTGGGGGCGGGAATCAGCCCCAGCATTTT. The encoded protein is CASSVGGGNQPQHF.

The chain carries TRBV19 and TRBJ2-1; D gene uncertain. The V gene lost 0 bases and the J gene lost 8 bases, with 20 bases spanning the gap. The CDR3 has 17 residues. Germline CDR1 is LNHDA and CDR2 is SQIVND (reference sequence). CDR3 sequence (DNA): TGTGCCAGTAGTATAGATCTTAGTGATGACCTTGACTATGAGCAGTTCTTC. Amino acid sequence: CASSIDLSDDLDYEQFF.

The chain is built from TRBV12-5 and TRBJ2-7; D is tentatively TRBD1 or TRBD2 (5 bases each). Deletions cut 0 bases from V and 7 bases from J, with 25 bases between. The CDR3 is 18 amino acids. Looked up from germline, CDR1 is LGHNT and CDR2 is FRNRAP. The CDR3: CASGLVWGTGPLSREQYF. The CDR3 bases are TGTGCTAGTGGTTTGGTATGGGGGACGGGGCCCCTTTCGCGAGAGCAGTACTTC. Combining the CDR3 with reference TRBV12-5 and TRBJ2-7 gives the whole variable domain DARVTQTPRHKVTEMGQEVTMRCQPILGHNTVFWYRQTMMQGLELLAYFRNRAPLDDSGMPKDRFSAEMPDATLATLKIQPSEPRDSAVYFCASGLVWGTGPLSREQYFGPGTRLTVT.

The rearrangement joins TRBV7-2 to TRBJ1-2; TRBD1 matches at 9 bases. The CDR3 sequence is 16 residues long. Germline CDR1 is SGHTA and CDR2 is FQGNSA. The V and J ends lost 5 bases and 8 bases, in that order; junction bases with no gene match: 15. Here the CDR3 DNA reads TGTGCCAGCAGCGCCCAAGGGACAGGGAAGGAGAGAGGCTACACCTTC. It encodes CASSAQGTGKERGYTF.

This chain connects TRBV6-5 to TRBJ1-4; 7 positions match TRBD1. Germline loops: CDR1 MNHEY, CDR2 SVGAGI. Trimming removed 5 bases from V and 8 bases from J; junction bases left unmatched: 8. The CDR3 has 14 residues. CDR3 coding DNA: TGTGCCAGCAGTGAGGGACAGCTCCAGGAAAAACTGTTTTTT. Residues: CASSEGQLQEKLFF.

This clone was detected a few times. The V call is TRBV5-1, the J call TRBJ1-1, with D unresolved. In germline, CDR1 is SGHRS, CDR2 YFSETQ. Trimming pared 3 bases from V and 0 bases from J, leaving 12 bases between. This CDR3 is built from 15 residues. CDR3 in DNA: TGCGCCAGCAGCTCTGGGGTTCAGTTGAACACTGAAGCTTTCTTT. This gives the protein CASSSGVQLNTEAFF.

CDR3 loop: CASSLAVQGGEQYF. CDR3 in DNA: TGTGCCAGCAGCTTAGCGGTACAGGGCGGCGAGCAGTACTTC. The chain couples TRBV7-9 to TRBJ2-7, with D possibly TRBD1 on 6 matching bases. V lost 0 bases and J 6 bases, leaving 12 bases between the germline ends. The germline V gene encodes CDR1 SEHNR and CDR2 FQNEAQ (reference sequence). The length of the CDR3 is 14 residues.

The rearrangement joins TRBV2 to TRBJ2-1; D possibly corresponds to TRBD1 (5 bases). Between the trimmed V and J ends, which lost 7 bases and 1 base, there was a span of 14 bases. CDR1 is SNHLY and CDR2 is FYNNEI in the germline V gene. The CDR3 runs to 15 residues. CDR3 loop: CASILGEASYNEQFF. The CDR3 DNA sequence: TGTGCCAGCATCCTAGGGGAAGCATCCTACAATGAGCAGTTCTTC.

CDR3 DNA sequence: TGTGCCAGCAGCCCCGGGGAGGGGGGGGCGAGGCGAGCTTTCTTT. It translates to CASSPGEGGARRAFF. J is TRBJ1-1 and V is TRBV6-1; perhaps TRBD1 as D (6 bases). Looked up from germline, CDR1 is MNHNS and CDR2 is SASEGT. This CDR3 spans 15 amino acids. V lost 6 bases to trimming and J lost 10 bases, with 24 bases between them.

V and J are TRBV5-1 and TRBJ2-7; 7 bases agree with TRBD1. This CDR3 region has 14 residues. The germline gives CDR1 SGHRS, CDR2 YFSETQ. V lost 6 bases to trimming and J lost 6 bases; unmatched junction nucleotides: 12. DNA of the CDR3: TGCGCCAGCACTCCGGGCGAGGGGGCGGGCGAGCAGTACTTC. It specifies CASTPGEGAGEQYF.

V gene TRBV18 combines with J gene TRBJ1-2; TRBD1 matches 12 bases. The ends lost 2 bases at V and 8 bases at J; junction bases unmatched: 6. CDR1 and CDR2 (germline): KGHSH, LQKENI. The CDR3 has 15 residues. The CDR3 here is CASSPEGQGARGYTF. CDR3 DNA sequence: TGTGCCAGCTCACCAGAGGGACAGGGGGCTCGGGGCTACACCTTC.

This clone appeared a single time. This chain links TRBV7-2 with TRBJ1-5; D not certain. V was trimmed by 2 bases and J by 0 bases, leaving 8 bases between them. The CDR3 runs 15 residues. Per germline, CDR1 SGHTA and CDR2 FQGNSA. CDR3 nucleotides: TGTGCCAGCAGCTTATTACGGAATAGCAATCAGCCCCAGCATTTT. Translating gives CASSLLRNSNQPQHF.

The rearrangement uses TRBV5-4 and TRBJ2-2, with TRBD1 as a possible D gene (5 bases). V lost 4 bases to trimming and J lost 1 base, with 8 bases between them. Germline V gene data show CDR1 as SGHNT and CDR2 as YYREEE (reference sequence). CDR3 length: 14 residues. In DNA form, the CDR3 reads TGTGCCAGCAGCCATGGACAGAACACCGGGGAGCTGTTTTTT. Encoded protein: CASSHGQNTGELFF.